This passage covers 27 T cell receptor beta chains from one sample sequenced in a study of blood T cell repertoires in COVID-19. Assay used: immunoSEQ multiplex PCR; TCRdb lists only in-frame clones, some missing. The sample lists some 170,000 clones, 60% to 85% occurring once. Sequencing was done on a sample of peripheral blood. These receptors were obtained from a man between 65 and 85 years old with acute or convalescent COVID-19.

The chain uses TRBV15 and TRBJ1-5, with 7 nucleotides matching TRBD1. The CDR3 is 16 amino acids. Looked up from germline, CDR1 is LNHNV and CDR2 is YYDKDF (reference sequence). V was clipped by 4 bases and J by 6 bases; unmatched bases: 12. The CDR3: CATSTPTGYEGQPQHF. CDR3 sequence (DNA): TGTGCCACCAGCACCCCGACAGGGTATGAAGGTCAGCCCCAGCATTTT.

This clone was seen only once. The chain uses TRBV11-3 and TRBJ2-7, with D tentatively TRBD2 (5 bases). The CDR3 totals 12 residues. The germline CDR1 and CDR2 sequences are SGHNT and YENEEA. V dropped 3 bases and J dropped 3 bases, with 6 bases sitting between them. The CDR3 region is CASSFGDYEQYF. CDR3 bases: TGTGCCAGCAGCTTCGGGGACTACGAGCAGTACTTC. The variable domain in full, with the rest retrieved from reference TRBV11-3 and TRBJ2-7, is EAGVVQSPRYKIIEKKQPVAFWCNPISGHNTLYWYLQNLGQGPELLIRYENEEAVDDSQLPKDRFSAERLKGVDSTLKIQPAELGDSAVYLCASSFGDYEQYFGPGTRLTVT.

The chain employs TRBV3-1 (or the pseudogene TRBV3-2) and TRBJ2-2; D uncertain. V lost 6 bases, J lost 7 bases, and 15 bases lay in between. CDR3 size: 14 residues. From germline, CDR1 is LGHDT and CDR2 YNNKEL (reference sequence). CDR3 in amino acids: CASSTFRLSGELFF. CDR3 DNA sequence: TGTGCCAGCAGTACTTTCAGGCTCAGCGGGGAGCTGTTTTTT.

This rearrangement joins TRBV5-1 to TRBJ2-5, with D possibly being TRBD1 (6 bases). CDR1 and CDR2 from the germline V gene are SGHRS and YFSETQ. V lost 5 bases and J 2 bases, leaving 13 bases between the germline ends. The CDR3 covers 14 residues. DNA for the CDR3: TGCGCCAGCAGGCCCAGGGGCCTGCAAGAGACCCAGTACTTC. As protein: CASRPRGLQETQYF.

This rearrangement joins TRBV7-9 to TRBJ1-2; 8 positions agree with TRBD1. Germline V gene lookup returns CDR1 SEHNR and CDR2 FQNEAQ (reference sequence). V lost 5 bases, J lost 4 bases, and 3 bases stayed unmatched. The CDR3 has 13 amino acids. This CDR3 reads CASSPGTGYGYTF. The CDR3 coding sequence is TGTGCCAGCAGCCCCGGGACAGGCTATGGCTACACCTTC.

This clone was seen only a few times. The rearrangement joins TRBV28 to TRBJ1-1; 8 positions agree with TRBD1. Germline CDR1 is MDHEN and CDR2 is SYDVKM. V shed 5 bases, J shed 10 bases, and the junction held 6 bases outside the gene matches. The CDR3 contains 12 residues. CDR3 amino acids: CASSLIQGGAFF. CDR3 DNA sequence: TGTGCCAGCAGTCTAATACAGGGGGGAGCTTTCTTT.

The rearrangement joins TRBV27 to TRBJ2-7; D is unclear. Germline V gene sequence: CDR1 MNHEY, CDR2 SMNVEV (reference sequence). V gave up 1 base and J gave up 0 bases, with 7 bases separating them. The CDR3 is 14 amino acids. CDR3 in amino acids: CASSLLWHSYEQYF. Written as DNA, the CDR3 is TGTGCCAGCAGTTTATTATGGCACTCCTACGAGCAGTACTTC.

CDR3 sequence (DNA): TGTGCCAGCAGTTTTAACACAAACTACGAGCAGTACTTC. Its translation is CASSFNTNYEQYF. J is TRBJ2-7 and V is TRBV12-3 or TRBV12-4; no definite D call. V gave up 3 bases and J gave up 3 bases, with 9 bases separating them. The CDR3 has 13 amino acids.

The chain couples TRBV4-3 to TRBJ2-1, with 8 bases lining up with TRBD2. CDR1 is LGHNA and CDR2 is YSLEER in the germline V gene. The CDR3 is 14 residues long. The trim removed 0 bases at V and 15 bases at J, leaving 10 bases unmatched. CDR3 nucleotide sequence: TGCGCCAGCAGCCAAGATGTCCACGGGAGGGCCCCGTTCTTC. Translating gives CASSQDVHGRAPFF.

This sequence joins TRBV5-1 and TRBJ1-1, with TRBD1 matching 8 bases. After removal of 4 bases from V and 2 bases from J, the junction contained 7 bases not matched to a gene. CDR1 and CDR2 (germline): SGHRS, YFSETQ. The CDR3 runs to 15 residues. CDR3 in DNA: TGCGCCAGCAGCCGTCAGGGACAGGTTAACACTGAAGCTTTCTTT. Translation gives CASSRQGQVNTEAFF.

The rearrangement links TRBV5-1 to TRBJ2-5, with TRBD2 matching 12 bases. V shed 3 bases and J 2 bases; nucleotides not matched to a gene: 11. Germline values: CDR1 SGHRS, CDR2 YFSETQ. The CDR3 runs 18 residues. The CDR3 sequence: CASSWGPWTSGKQETQYF. Here the CDR3 DNA reads TGCGCCAGCAGCTGGGGACCCTGGACTAGCGGGAAGCAAGAGACCCAGTACTTC.

The genes are TRBV24-1 and TRBJ2-1, with 12 bases aligning to TRBD2. V was clipped by 7 bases and J by 6 bases; unmatched bases: 6. CDR1 is KGHDR and CDR2 is SFDVKD in the germline V gene. The CDR3 length is 15 residues. The CDR3 DNA sequence: TGTGCCACCAGCGGCGGACTAGCGGGGTCCAATGAGCAGTTCTTC. Protein: CATSGGLAGSNEQFF.

The rearrangement joins TRBV15 to TRBJ2-7, with D maybe TRBD2 (7 bases). V shed 0 bases and J shed 2 bases, with 11 bases lying between them. CDR1 is LNHNV, CDR2 YYDKDF, per germline (reference sequence). There are 15 residues in the CDR3. CDR3 sequence reads: CATSRDRGAAYEQYF. CDR3 nucleotide sequence: TGTGCCACCAGCAGAGACCGGGGGGCTGCCTACGAGCAGTACTTC.

The CDR3: CASSQRTSWETQYF. CDR3 in DNA: TGCGCCAGCAGCCAGAGGACTAGCTGGGAGACCCAGTACTTC. The gene calls are TRBV4-3 and TRBJ2-5; 8 positions match TRBD2. Per germline, CDR1 LGHNA and CDR2 YSLEER. This CDR3 comprises 14 residues. V trimming: 3 bases; J trimming: 5 bases; junction bases outside the gene matches: 5.

This sequence joins TRBV27 and TRBJ2-5, with 8 positions matching TRBD2. Germline CDR1 is MNHEY and CDR2 is SMNVEV (reference sequence). J gave up 4 bases and V 3 bases, and 10 bases lay outside the gene matches. This CDR3 has 16 residues. The CDR3 is CASSLGSGKVPETQYF. The CDR3 coding sequence is TGTGCCAGCAGTTTGGGTAGCGGGAAAGTCCCAGAGACCCAGTACTTC.

The gene calls are TRBV6-6 and TRBJ1-5, with D possibly TRBD1 on 6 matching bases. V lost 4 bases and J lost 4, with 8 bases in between. The CDR3 covers 13 residues. Germline CDR1 and CDR2: MNHNY and SVGAGI (reference sequence). The CDR3 DNA sequence: TGTGCCAGCAGTTCAGGGGAGAATCAGCCCCAGCATTTT. The encoded protein is CASSSGENQPQHF.

The chain recombines TRBV12-3 or TRBV12-4 with TRBJ2-3; D not resolved. This CDR3 has 13 amino acids. V shed 6 bases and J shed 4 bases, with 11 bases lying between them. CDR3 sequence: CASRSDNSDTQYF. The CDR3 DNA follows: TGTGCCAGCAGATCAGATAATTCAGATACGCAGTATTTT.

This chain links TRBV2 with TRBJ2-5, with 9 bases matching TRBD2. CDR3 size: 16 residues. V was clipped by 6 bases and J by 5 bases; unmatched bases: 13. The germline V gene has CDR1 SNHLY and CDR2 FYNNEI. The DNA of the CDR3 is TGTGCCAGCAGCCCTGGGGGCGGGGGGGCTGTGGAGACCCAGTACTTC. Residues: CASSPGGGGAVETQYF.

V is TRBV28 and J is TRBJ2-7; 15 bases match TRBD2. After removal of 2 bases from V and 3 bases from J, the junction contained 5 bases not matched to a gene. There are 17 residues in the CDR3. Germline V gene sequence: CDR1 MDHEN, CDR2 SYDVKM. This CDR3 reads CASSLDLGLAGGYEQYF. In nucleotides, the CDR3 is TGTGCCAGCAGTTTAGACCTGGGACTAGCGGGAGGCTACGAGCAGTACTTC.

This sequence joins TRBV10-3 and TRBJ2-3, with 10 bases lining up with TRBD2. This CDR3 comprises 16 residues. The germline gives CDR1 ENHRY, CDR2 SYGVKD. Trimming at V came to 3 bases and at J to 5 bases, leaving 8 bases not matched to a gene. CDR3 residues: CAISEVPSGGGDTQYF. The CDR3 DNA reads as TGTGCCATCAGTGAAGTCCCTAGCGGGGGTGGAGATACGCAGTATTTT.

The V and J genes are TRBV24-1 and TRBJ2-3, with 14 bases fitting TRBD2. The V gene's germline CDR1 is KGHDR and CDR2 SFDVKD. This CDR3 comprises 18 residues. Trimming at V came to 3 bases and at J to 4 bases, leaving 8 bases not matched to a gene. CDR3 DNA sequence: TGTGCCACCAGTGATCCGGGACTAGCGGGAGCTTCCCCAGATACGCAGTATTTT. Its translation: CATSDPGLAGASPDTQYF.

The chain joins TRBV29-1 to TRBJ2-6, with TRBD1 matching over 8 bases. Germline CDR1 SQVTM, CDR2 ANQGSEA. This CDR3 is 14 amino acids long. J lost 6 bases, V lost 6 bases, and 7 bases had no gene match. CDR3 protein: CSVYRTGLANVLTF. Here the CDR3 DNA reads TGCAGCGTATATAGGACAGGGTTGGCCAACGTCCTGACTTTC. Supplemented by reference TRBV29-1 and TRBJ2-6, the full variable domain reads SAVISQKPSRDICQRGTSLTIQCQVDSQVTMMFWYRQQPGQSLTLIATANQGSEATYESGFVIDKFPISRPNLTFSTLTVSNMSPEDSSIYLCSVYRTGLANVLTFGAGSRLTVL.

The gene calls are TRBV7-6 and TRBJ1-5; weak D call: TRBD1 (5 bases). The CDR3 spans 13 residues. V shed 5 bases and J shed 4 bases, with 9 bases lying between them. Germline V gives CDR1 SGHVS, CDR2 FNYEAQ. The CDR3 DNA reads TGTGCCAGCAGCCGACAGCAGAATCAGCCCCAGCATTTT. Its translation is CASSRQQNQPQHF.

The chain employs TRBV30 and TRBJ1-6; D is uncertain. Trimming stripped 2 bases from V and 5 bases from J, with 7 bases between. The germline CDR1 and CDR2 sequences are GTSNPN and SVGIG (reference sequence). CDR3 length: 13 residues. The CDR3 DNA is TGTGCCTGGAGTACAGAACATAATTCACCCCTCCACTTT. Protein sequence: CAWSTEHNSPLHF.

As DNA, the CDR3 is TGTGCCATCAGCACCATAGCGGAGGGGACAGATACGCAGTATTTT. Amino acid sequence: CAISTIAEGTDTQYF. The rearrangement uses TRBV10-3 and TRBJ2-3, with D possibly TRBD2 on 6 matching bases. Germline loops: CDR1 ENHRY, CDR2 SYGVKD. With 6 bases removed from V and 3 bases from J, the gap between germline ends came to 16 bases. This CDR3 has 15 amino acids.

The V call is TRBV19, the J call TRBJ1-3; D gene unclear. This CDR3 has 14 residues. Germline assignment: CDR1 LNHDA and CDR2 SQIVND (reference sequence). V lost 7 bases to trimming and J lost 0 bases, with 10 bases between them. The CDR3: CASTGVISGNTIYF. The CDR3, as DNA: TGTGCCAGTACCGGGGTTATCTCTGGAAACACCATATATTTT.

CDR3 region: CASSRGLTGELFF. CDR3 in DNA: TGTGCCAGCAGCCGAGGACTTACCGGGGAGCTGTTTTTT. The V gene is TRBV12-3 or TRBV12-4, the J gene TRBJ2-2, with TRBD2 as a possible D gene (5 bases). The length of the CDR3 is 13 residues. Trimming left V 6 bases short and J 5 bases short, with 10 bases between.